This paragraph reports one T cell receptor (beta chain). The target antigen is unknown. The same CDR3 can be traced to other DNA sequences in this sample. These data belong to a study of shared clonotypes between healthy human individuals. The germline V gene has CDR1 MGHRA and CDR2 YSYEKL. This CDR3 contains 13 residues. V lost 4 bases to trimming and J lost 4 bases, with 11 bases between them. The authors divided CD4+ cells into CD45RA+ naive and CD45RA-negative memory subsets. General observations from the study: What rarefaction showed was incomplete sorted-subset sequencing despite large depth.

Produced via immunoSEQ multiplex PCR; TCRdb's table is partial and in-frame only. The table shows 2 million to 3 million clones, with approximately 94% occurring only once. The specimen was naive CD4+ T cells from PBMCs. Specified subset: CD45RA+ positively selected. The origin of this receptor is a man aged 18-30 years in good health. Some clones in this sample may be carry-over from other donors' samples. The chain links TRBV4-1 to TRBJ2-7; TRBD2 might be the D (6 bases). The chain's CDR3 is CASSPPGGYEQYF. CDR3 DNA sequence: TGCGCCAGCAGCCCCCCTGGGGGGTACGAGCAGTACTTC.